This T cell receptor (beta chain) was sequenced during a study of shared clonotypes between healthy human individuals. Study findings and constraints: It was the non-shared clonotypes that had lower generation probabilities than clonotypes shared by all four donors.

V was shortened by 0 bases and J by 7 bases, with 10 bases between the two germline ends. The CDR3 runs to 14 residues. Germline V gene lookup returns CDR1 SGHVS and CDR2 FNYEAQ. The assay was immunoSEQ multiplex PCR, and TCRdb's table has in-frame clones only and misses some. The sample yields about 2 million clones, less than 95% seen once. Positive CCR7 selection of CD45RO-negative cells yielded the naive CD8 cells, and terminally differentiated effector memory CD45RA+ cells were excluded. All the donors were Caucasian adults who lived in Nashville, Tennessee. As concerns this clone: Antigen unknown.

The sample consisted of naive CD8+ T cells sorted from blood. This rearrangement joins TRBV7-6 to TRBJ2-1, with D maybe TRBD1 (6 bases). This clonotype was obtained from a man between 18 and 29 years old in good health. The CDR3 loop reads CASSLANRANEQFF. As DNA, the CDR3 is TGTGCCAGCAGCTTAGCGAACAGGGCGAATGAGCAGTTCTTC. The entire variable domain, with the rest obtained from reference TRBV7-6 and TRBJ2-1, is as follows: GAGVSQSPRYKVTKRGQDVALRCDPISGHVSLYWYRQALGQGPEFLTYFNYEAQQDKSGLPNDRFSAERPEGSISTLTIQRTEQRDSAMYRCASSLANRANEQFFGPGTRLTVL.